The present entry profiles one T cell receptor (beta chain) with its context. There is no known antigen for this receptor. No much larger clone is present one base from it, and per-base qualities are unavailable. This sample is drawn from a study of cytomegalovirus exposure and HLA in healthy donors (dated by TCRdb to about 2017). Regarding the complete study: An earlier analysis of roughly 500 of the donors reported approximately 260 Gb of sequence data and approximately 120 million unique TCR beta sequences obtained from some 200 million T cells. Roughly 290 gigabases of sequencing data and around 88 million unique TCR sequences made up an early release that covered some 640 HLA-typed donors. Among the roughly 370 genotyped donors, approximately 76% belonged to the genetic ancestry cluster associated with self-reported Caucasian donors. The aim of the study was to test whether cataloging public T cell receptors could identify signatures of past pathogen exposure. The T cell repertoires of under 750 subjects were profiled by immunosequencing and related to cytomegalovirus serostatus. Besides the first cohort of roughly 660 subjects, a separate validation cohort made up of roughly 120 different subjects was used. The study combined high-throughput TCR immunosequencing, statistical association of individual TCRs with disease status, and machine learning to predict cytomegalovirus infection status. To study patterns of TCR occurrence, a later analysis re-analyzed previously published TCR beta repertoires from 600 to 750 donors and added high-resolution HLA genotyping. Rather than drawing on any new phenotypic data, the later analysis identified candidate immune exposures from TCR beta sequences and the way those sequences occurred across donors. An earlier analysis of 500 to 750 of the donors applied high-throughput TCR beta sequencing to assess whether each TCR beta V gene segment acted as functional or pseudogenic. Donor age, sex, ethnicity and CMV serostatus were compiled together with the repertoire data. A later genetic analysis used genome-wide SNP genotypes for 398 of the 666 donors, treating that subset as a discovery cohort. All discovery cohort repertoires had been generated using a single sequencing platform. Class I and class II HLA loci were covered by the typing at four-digit resolution. The number of typed donors differed by locus: about 620-640 for A, B, C, DRB1 and DQB1; 522 for DQA1; approximately 610 for DPA1; and 450 to 480 for DPB1. Because of strong linkage in the cohort, roughly five DR-DQ haplotypes were treated as single units for association and clustering. On average, about 240,000 unique TCR beta nucleotide sequences were sequenced per donor among roughly 430 genotyped donors of the cohort, with roughly 18% of those sequences being non-productive. General study outcomes and caveats: Only TCR beta chains were sequenced in this cohort, and the absence of alpha or paired-chain data limited detectable features. The presence/absence analyses assumed that sequencing depth was roughly uniform across donors, and that assumption may not be true. In a later genetic analysis, fewer N-insertions in productive TCRs were reported among donors in an Asian-associated ancestry cluster than the roughly 710-donor mean. Because HLA typing was unavailable for some donors at each locus, only the typed subset was used in association tests. Correlated functional status among segregating V segments might be attributable to linkage disequilibrium, but an unknown experimental factor could not be ruled out. Fewer than 20 rarely observed V segments, including chromosome 9 orphons, were excluded from the earlier analysis of several hundred of the donors because counts were too low. In an earlier analysis of under 600 of the donors, most TCR beta V segments were observed in productive rearrangements about 90% or about 30% of the time, broadly matching IMGT annotations. In a later analysis, the rate of TCR association differed among HLA loci, with DRB1 alleles having the most associated TCRs and HLA-C alleles having the fewest. A cluster of highly shared sequence variants was judged likely to be a technical artifact of the sequencing pipeline. It was suggested by the authors that the approach could potentially be generalized to other disease states and immunological phenotypes. A further reported finding was that TCR beta sequences accurately predicted the HLA-A and HLA-B alleles for most subjects in the first cohort. Three of the identified cytomegalovirus-associated TCR beta chains were confirmed in vitro to be specific for cytomegalovirus antigens. An association between a missense DCLRE1C variant and V-gene and J-gene trimming of TCR beta chains was found in a later genetic analysis and replicated in an independent cohort. The 87-base-pair reads could not distinguish some IMGT-functional V segments, including TRBV6-2 and TRBV6-3, so those segments were excluded. Cytomegalovirus status was reported to be diagnosed by the classifier with high specificity and sensitivity in both the original and validation cohorts. In a later analysis, HLA-associated TCR beta chains were found to be more clonally expanded and to have lower generation probabilities than equally common non-associated chains. Assigning TCR associations to individual alleles was difficult when HLA alleles, especially DR and DQ, strongly co-occurred. Most TCR sequences were seen in very few donors, while some public TCRs were found in many individuals. The only immune exposure information available for the cohort was CMV serostatus. According to a later analysis, most CMV-associated TCR beta chains appeared to be HLA-restricted, and the HLA associations seemed to be driven largely by CMV exposure. The study listed 150 to 200 TCR beta chains as associated with cytomegalovirus. In a later analysis, some 17,000 TCR beta sequences were associated with specific HLA alleles at a false discovery rate of 0.05. According to a later analysis, parvovirus B19, influenza, CMV and Epstein-Barr virus appeared linked to several top co-occurrence clusters.

The library was generated by the immunoSEQ multiplex PCR assay. For the multiplex PCR, a mixture combining 60 forward primers for TCR Vbeta segments and 13 reverse primers for TCR Jbeta segments was used. Amplification of the CDR3 region of rearranged TCR beta genes was performed with a multiplex PCR assay on genomic DNA. On the Illumina HiSeq System, the amplified TCR beta libraries were sequenced as 87-base-pair reads. As for the original processing: Across the 666 repertoires, a later analysis counted roughly 77 million unique TCR beta chains, 8.5 million to 12 million of which were shared by at least two donors. Raw reads were error-corrected and collapsed into unique sequences with a nearest-neighbor algorithm that merged closely related sequences to remove PCR and sequencing errors. V, D and J gene segments were assigned by aligning CDR3 sequences to IMGT reference sequences. For a sequence to be retained, at least a six-nucleotide match to both a V gene segment and a J gene segment was required. Rearrangements were called productive when the CDR3 lacked stop codons and stayed in frame with V and J; all others were non-productive. CDR3 was defined by IMGT convention, running from the second conserved V-encoded cysteine to the conserved J-encoded phenylalanine. In an earlier analysis of around 600 of the donors, sequences lacking an unambiguous match to a single V gene segment were excluded. An earlier analysis of 587 of the donors classified V segments as functional when productive rearrangements were above 56.7% and as segregating when the standard deviation between donors was above 5%. A statistical classification framework was developed to diagnose cytomegalovirus status using the catalog of TCR beta chain sequences. A later analysis assigned V and J genes by comparing TCR nucleotide sequences with IMGT/GENE-DB human TR gene sequences. A later analysis assigned CDR3 sequences and most-parsimonious VDJ recombination scenarios with the TCRdist pipeline. In a later analysis, each TCR beta chain was defined by its CDR3 amino acid sequence together with its V-gene family, and reads lacking a unique V-gene family were excluded. To address suspected cross-contamination and a sequencing artifact, a later analysis removed 592 highly shared, low-generation-probability nucleotide sequences. A later analysis calculated a clonal expansion index for each public chain from normalized within-repertoire ranks of inferred template counts. A later analysis computed generation probabilities with a VDJ recombination model fitted to out-of-frame rearrangements, and checked the results against IGoR. A later analysis scored TCR-TCR, TCR-HLA and TCR-CMV co-occurrence with hypergeometric tests, applying a repertoire-size bias correction to TCR pairs. A later analysis estimated false discovery rates by permuting HLA or CMV assignments 20 times. In a later analysis, co-occurring TCRs were grouped with DBSCAN, and TCRdist sequence similarity was added when clustering was performed within HLA-allele-positive subsets. Repertoires with fewer than 30,000 or more than 120,000 public chains were left out of co-occurrence clustering, as were five repertoires with anomalous nucleotide sharing. In its TCRdb copy, this immuneACCESS table keeps in-frame sequences only and misses some clones. Where compared with another copy, unresolved V genes explain less than half of these, and the others have no known cause. That table is the source of V, J and clone size, and D and trimming were worked out from the DNA. A total of under 150,000 clones appear in this sample, 84% of them only once. The top ten hold roughly 2.5% of the sample.

The cohort consisted of more than 650 healthy bone marrow donors. At the time of sampling, all cohort members were nominally healthy, though unrecorded immune exposures were likely present. The donor was CMV seronegative and was included in the group of approximately 350 seronegative cohort members. Each donor provided a peripheral blood sample, and peripheral blood mononuclear cells were used for TCR beta sequencing. The Qiagen DNeasy Blood Extraction Kit was used to extract genomic DNA from the blood cell samples. The cysteine opens and the phenylalanine closes a CDR3 of 16 amino acids. The kept DNA is CDR3 alone, 48 bases in frame from the first base. A distance of 14 bases separates the germline ends of V and J, which lose 1 base and 4 bases respectively. CDR1 is given as KGHSH and CDR2 as LQKENI, both from the germline V gene.

The source of this sequence is a middle-aged man in good health and CMV-seronegative. This receptor chain uses TRBV18 and TRBJ2-1; TRBD1 is a possible D gene, resting on 7 matching bases. Sequencing was done on a sample of PBMCs. CDR3 region: CASSPLSAGQYNEQFF. The DNA reads as follows: TGTGCCAGCTCACCACTCTCTGCGGGACAGTACAATGAGCAGTTCTTC.